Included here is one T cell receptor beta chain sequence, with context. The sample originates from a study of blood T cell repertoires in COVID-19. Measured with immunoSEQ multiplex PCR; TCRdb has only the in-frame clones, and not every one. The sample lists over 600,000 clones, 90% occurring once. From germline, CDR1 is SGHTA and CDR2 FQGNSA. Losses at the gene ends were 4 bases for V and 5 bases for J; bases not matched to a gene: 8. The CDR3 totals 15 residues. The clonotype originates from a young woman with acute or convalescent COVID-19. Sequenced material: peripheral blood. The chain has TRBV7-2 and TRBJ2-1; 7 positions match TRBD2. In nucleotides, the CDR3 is TGTGCCAGCAGCTGGACCGGGACTACTCACAATGAGCAGTTCTTC. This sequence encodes CASSWTGTTHNEQFF.